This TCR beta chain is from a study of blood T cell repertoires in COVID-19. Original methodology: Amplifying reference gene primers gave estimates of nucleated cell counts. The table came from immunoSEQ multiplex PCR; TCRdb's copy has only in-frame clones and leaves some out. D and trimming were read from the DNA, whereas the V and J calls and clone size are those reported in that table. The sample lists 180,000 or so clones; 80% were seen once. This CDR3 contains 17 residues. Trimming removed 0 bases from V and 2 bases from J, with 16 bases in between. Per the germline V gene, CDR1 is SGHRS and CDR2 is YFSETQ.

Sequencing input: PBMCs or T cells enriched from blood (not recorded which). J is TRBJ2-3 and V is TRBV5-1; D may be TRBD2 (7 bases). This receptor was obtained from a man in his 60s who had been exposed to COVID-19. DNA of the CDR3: TGCGCCAGCAGCTTGGCATTGGGGGGGCGAACCACAGATACGCAGTATTTT. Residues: CASSLALGGRTTDTQYF.